Each of the 16 T cell receptor beta chains below was sequenced from the same sample in a study of CD8 T cells in Susac syndrome. Reverse transcription used about 0.45 to 1 ug RNA and random hexamers. TCRdb recomputed calls from the immunoSEQ multiplex PCR reads with MiXCR, one row per CDR3 protein. In the table there are about 150,000 distinct CDR3 sequences, around 96% of which are singletons. Sequenced input: CD8+ T cells from PBMCs. These receptors were taken from a human donor with multiple sclerosis.

This chain joins TRBV14 and TRBJ2-7; D is uncertain. The CDR3 length is 13 residues. Trimming took 1 base from V and 3 from J, leaving 7 bases between them. Germline CDR1 and CDR2: SGHDN and FVKESK. The CDR3 region is CASSQVGNYEQYF. The CDR3 DNA reads as TGTGCCAGCAGCCAAGTTGGCAACTACGAGCAGTACTTC.

This chain's CDR3 is CASSHNHYGYTF. Written as DNA, the CDR3 is TGTGCCAGCAGCCACAACCACTATGGCTACACCTTC. The V call is TRBV27, the J call TRBJ1-2; D call uncertain. The CDR3 consists of 12 residues. V lost 6 bases and J 3 bases, leaving 8 bases between the germline ends. Per the germline V gene, CDR1 is MNHEY and CDR2 is SMNVEV (reference sequence).

In DNA, the CDR3 is TGTGCCTGGAGTCCGGAGCGCGGCGGGCCAGATACGCAGTATTTT. It is translated as CAWSPERGGPDTQYF. The chain has TRBV30 and TRBJ2-3, with TRBD2 as a possible D gene (5 bases). Trimming took off 2 bases at V and 4 bases at J, with 16 bases between the two ends. CDR1 is GTSNPN, CDR2 SVGIG, per germline (reference sequence). The CDR3 totals 15 residues.

V and J are TRBV9 and TRBJ2-4; tentative D call: TRBD2 (5 bases). The V end lost 3 bases, the J end lost 0 bases, and 16 bases lay between the germline ends. The length of the CDR3 is 17 residues. Germline V CDR1 and CDR2: SGDLS, YYNGEE. Written as DNA, the CDR3 is TGTGCCAGCAGCGCAGGCGCCACGAGCGGAGCCAAAAACATTCAGTACTTC. Translating gives CASSAGATSGAKNIQYF.

The CDR3 coding sequence is TGTGCCAGTAAGATGGAGGGGGCGCGTGAGCAGTACTTC. It translates to CASKMEGAREQYF. The chain couples TRBV19 to TRBJ2-7, with D perhaps TRBD1 (7 bases). The CDR3 is 13 residues long. Germline V CDR1 and CDR2: LNHDA, SQIVND (reference sequence). Trimming removed 7 bases from V and 7 bases from J, with 17 bases in between.

The chain has TRBV7-9 and TRBJ2-7; 7 nucleotides match TRBD1. Germline CDR1 reads SEHNR; CDR2 reads FQNEAQ (reference sequence). This CDR3 contains 13 residues. The trim removed 7 bases at V and 5 bases at J, leaving 8 bases unmatched. CDR3 DNA sequence: TGTGCCAGCACCGACAGGGCTTTGGACGAGCAGTACTTC. Translation: CASTDRALDEQYF.

The CDR3 DNA reads as TGCAGTGCTAGAGGATCCCGGACAGGGCCTTACAATGAGCAGTTCTTC. This sequence encodes CSARGSRTGPYNEQFF. The rearrangement uses TRBV20-1 and TRBJ2-1; 8 bases map to TRBD1. The CDR3 extends over 16 amino acids. Trimming at V came to 1 base and at J to 4 bases, leaving 9 bases not matched to a gene. Germline lookup yields CDR1 DFQATT and CDR2 SNEGSKA (reference sequence).

The chain has TRBV29-1 and TRBJ2-3; D perhaps matches TRBD1 (5 bases). V was pared by 0 bases and J by 2 bases, with 12 bases between. Germline lookup yields CDR1 SQVTM and CDR2 ANQGSEA. The CDR3 totals 15 residues. This CDR3 reads CSVEERGGVTDTQYF. As DNA, the CDR3 is TGCAGCGTTGAAGAAAGGGGTGGGGTCACAGATACGCAGTATTTT.

V usage is TRBV21-1 and J usage is TRBJ2-7; the tabulated D call, TRBD1, remains unverified against the DNA. TRBV21-1 is classified as a pseudogene. The CDR3 sequence is 15 residues long. CDR3 amino acids: CASSRGVITSYEQYF. The CDR3 nucleotides read TGTGCCAGCAGCCGAGGGGTGATAACATCCTACGAGCAGTACTTC.

This clonotype occurred a few times. The chain has TRBV29-1 and TRBJ1-2; possible D gene TRBD1, 6 bases. The V and J ends lost 7 bases and 4 bases respectively, with 25 bases between them. CDR1 is SQVTM and CDR2 is ANQGSEA in the germline V gene. CDR3 length equals 16 residues. Written as DNA, the CDR3 is TGCAGCGCCTACGGACTCCAGGGGCCGTCGAGCTATGGCTACACCTTC. Protein: CSAYGLQGPSSYGYTF.

This chain uses TRBV4-3 with TRBJ2-1; D is possibly TRBD1 (5 bases). The CDR3 contains 15 residues. Germline V lookup: CDR1 LGHNA, CDR2 YSLEER. V dropped 0 bases and J dropped 3 bases, with 9 bases sitting between them. The CDR3 reads CASSQDQGSYNEQFF. CDR3 DNA sequence: TGCGCCAGCAGCCAAGATCAGGGAAGCTACAATGAGCAGTTCTTC.

The rearrangement joins TRBV23-1 to TRBJ1-5, with D unclear. TRBV23-1 is labeled an ORF, and its function is uncertain. The CDR3 is 17 amino acids. V lost 0 bases, J lost 0 bases, and 12 bases lay in between. The CDR3 is CASSQSSAADSNQPQHF. CDR3 bases: TGCGCCAGCAGTCAATCGTCGGCAGCAGATAGCAATCAGCCCCAGCATTTT.

The V call is TRBV7-9, the J call TRBJ1-5, with 7 bases that match TRBD1. This CDR3 has 15 residues. Unmatched junction bases numbered 7, after V lost 4 bases and J lost 4 bases. CDR1 is SEHNR, CDR2 FQNEAQ, per germline (reference sequence). As DNA, the CDR3 is TGTGCCAGCAGCTCCCGGGACAGTTTAAATCAGCCCCAGCATTTT. Translation: CASSSRDSLNQPQHF.

A single count supports this clonotype. This chain uses TRBV29-1 with TRBJ2-7; 8 bases line up with TRBD1. V trimming: 1 base; J trimming: 2 bases; junction bases outside the gene matches: 10. The CDR3 totals 16 residues. Germline lookup yields CDR1 SQVTM and CDR2 ANQGSEA. The CDR3 bases are TGCAGCGTTGAAGGTCGTCAAGGGACAGGACCCTACGAGCAGTACTTC. It specifies CSVEGRQGTGPYEQYF.

V and J are TRBV4-1 and TRBJ2-7; D gene unclear. Trimming pared 7 bases from V and 0 bases from J, leaving 19 bases between. CDR1 and CDR2 (germline): MGHRA, YSYEKL. This CDR3 comprises 16 residues. The CDR3 sequence: CASTPLPGRSSYEQYF. CDR3 in DNA: TGCGCCAGCACCCCATTGCCTGGACGAAGCTCCTACGAGCAGTACTTC.

The V and J genes are TRBV9 and TRBJ1-2, with unresolved D. Trimming removed 3 bases from V and 5 bases from J, with 8 bases in between. The CDR3 is made up of 12 amino acids. CDR1 is SGDLS and CDR2 is YYNGEE in the germline V gene. DNA for the CDR3: TGTGCCAGCAGCGCCCGGACGTATGGCTACACCTTC. Protein product: CASSARTYGYTF.